This TCR beta chain was profiled in a study of technical replicates of blood from a few donors. The assay was immunoSEQ multiplex PCR, and TCRdb's table has in-frame clones only and misses some. This repertoire shows tens of thousands of clones, 75% to 95% found once; its top ten account for roughly 0.27%. Specimen: T cells isolated from PBMCs. The TCR was taken from a human donor in good health.

This CDR3 is CASSYVQAGGGEQYF. CDR3 DNA sequence: TGTGCCAGCAGTTACGTGCAGGCGGGAGGTGGCGAGCAGTACTTC. The chain is built from TRBV6-5 and TRBJ2-7; the match to TRBD2 covers 8 bases. The CDR3 has 15 residues. V lost 2 bases and J lost 6; bases outside the gene matches: 9. Germline CDR1 MNHEY, CDR2 SVGAGI.